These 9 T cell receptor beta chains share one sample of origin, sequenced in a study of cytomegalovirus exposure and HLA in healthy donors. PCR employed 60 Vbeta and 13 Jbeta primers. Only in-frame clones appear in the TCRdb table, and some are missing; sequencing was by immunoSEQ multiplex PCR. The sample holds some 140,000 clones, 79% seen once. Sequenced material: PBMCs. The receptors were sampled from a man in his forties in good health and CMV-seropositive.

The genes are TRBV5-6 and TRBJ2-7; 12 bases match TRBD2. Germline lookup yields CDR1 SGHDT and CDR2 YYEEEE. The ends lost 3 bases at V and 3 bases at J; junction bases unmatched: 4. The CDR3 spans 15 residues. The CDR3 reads CASSSQTSGGYEQYF. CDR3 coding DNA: TGTGCCAGCAGCTCCCAGACTAGCGGGGGCTACGAGCAGTACTTC.

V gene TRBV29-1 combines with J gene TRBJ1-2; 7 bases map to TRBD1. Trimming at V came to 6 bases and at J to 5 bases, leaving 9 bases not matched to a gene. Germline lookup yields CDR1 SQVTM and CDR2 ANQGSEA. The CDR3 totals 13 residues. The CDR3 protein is CSVDLGQKYGYTF. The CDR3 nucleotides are TGCAGCGTCGACTTGGGACAGAAATATGGCTACACCTTC.

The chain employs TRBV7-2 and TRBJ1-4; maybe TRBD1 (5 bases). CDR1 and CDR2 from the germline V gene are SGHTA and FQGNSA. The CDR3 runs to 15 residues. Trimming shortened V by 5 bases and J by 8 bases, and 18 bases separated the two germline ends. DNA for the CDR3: TGTGCCAGCAGCGTGAATCGGGGGGTGGGGGAAAAACTGTTTTTT. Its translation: CASSVNRGVGEKLFF. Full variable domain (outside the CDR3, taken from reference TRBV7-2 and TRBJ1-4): GAGVSQSPSNKVTEKGKDVELRCDPISGHTALYWYRQSLGQGLEFLIYFQGNSAPDKSGLPSDRFSAERTGGSVSTLTIQRTQQEDSAVYLCASSVNRGVGEKLFFGSGTQLSVL.

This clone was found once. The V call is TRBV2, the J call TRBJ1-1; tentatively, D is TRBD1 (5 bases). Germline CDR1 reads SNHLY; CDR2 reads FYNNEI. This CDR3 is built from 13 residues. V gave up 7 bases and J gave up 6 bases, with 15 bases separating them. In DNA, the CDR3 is TGTGCCAGCAACTGGAGGGGTGACGCTGAAGCTTTCTTT. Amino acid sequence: CASNWRGDAEAFF.

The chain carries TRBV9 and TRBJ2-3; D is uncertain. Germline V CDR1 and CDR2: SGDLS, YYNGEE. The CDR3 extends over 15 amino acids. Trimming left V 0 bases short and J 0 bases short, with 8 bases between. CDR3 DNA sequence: TGTGCCAGCAGCGTAGCCCCCCGTAGCACAGATACGCAGTATTTT. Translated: CASSVAPRSTDTQYF.

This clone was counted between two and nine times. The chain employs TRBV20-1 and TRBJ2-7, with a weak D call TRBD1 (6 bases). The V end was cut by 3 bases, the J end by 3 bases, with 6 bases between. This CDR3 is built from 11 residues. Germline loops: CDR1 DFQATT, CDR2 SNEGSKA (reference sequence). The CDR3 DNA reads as TGCAGTGCTAGGACAGGCTACGAGCAGTACTTC. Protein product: CSARTGYEQYF.

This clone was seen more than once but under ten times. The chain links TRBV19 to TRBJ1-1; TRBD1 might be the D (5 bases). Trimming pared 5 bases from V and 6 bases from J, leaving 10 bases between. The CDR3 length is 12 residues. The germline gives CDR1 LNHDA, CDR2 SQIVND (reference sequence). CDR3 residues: CASSLRDAEAFF. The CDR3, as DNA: TGTGCCAGTAGTTTGCGGGACGCTGAAGCTTTCTTT.

DNA of the CDR3: TGTGCCAGTAGTAGTGGGGGACAGGGGGCTCTTGTGAATGAGCAGTTCTTC. Translating it yields CASSSGGQGALVNEQFF. The V call is TRBV19, the J call TRBJ2-1; 12 positions agree with TRBD1. Per germline, CDR1 LNHDA and CDR2 SQIVND (reference sequence). V lost 4 bases and J lost 7; bases outside the gene matches: 11. This CDR3 contains 17 residues.

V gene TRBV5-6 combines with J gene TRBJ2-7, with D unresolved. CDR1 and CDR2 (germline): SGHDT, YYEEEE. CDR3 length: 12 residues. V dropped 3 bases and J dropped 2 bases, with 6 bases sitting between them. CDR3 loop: CASSSTTYEQYF. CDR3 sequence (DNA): TGTGCCAGCAGCTCCACAACCTACGAGCAGTACTTC.